This T cell receptor beta chain was recorded in a study of blood T cell repertoires in COVID-19. Overall study context: Specimens from acute and convalescent COVID-19 originated in the United States, Italy and Spain. PBMCs, B-cell-depleted T cells, or T cells provided the cDNA or gDNA that made up the material.

Individuals drawn from about 26 US areas were roughly 18 to 95 years old. Donors in Cohort 3 counted as recovered after two negative PCRs, clearance, or symptom resolution. V shed 0 bases and J 3 bases; nucleotides not matched to a gene: 7. The germline V gene has CDR1 MNHNS and CDR2 SASEGT. CDR3 length: 16 amino acids. Sequencing was performed with immunoSEQ multiplex PCR; in TCRdb, only in-frame clones are kept and a portion is missing. The table has 250,000 to 300,000 clones, roughly nine tenths seen once. Sequencing was performed on PBMCs or T cells enriched from blood (not recorded which). The source is a woman aged 55-69 years who had recovered from COVID-19. The chain recombines TRBV6-1 with TRBJ2-7; 8 bases map to TRBD2. DNA of the CDR3: TGTGCCAGCAGTGAAGCGCTTCTTCTAGCGGGCTACGAGCAGTACTTC. Its protein is CASSEALLLAGYEQYF.